The TCR beta chain under discussion was sequenced for a study of patients and donors after allogeneic stem cell transplantation. Each CDR3 protein is one row after TCRdb ran MiXCR on the RT-PCR reads. The sample consists of 800,000 to 1,000,000 distinct CDR3 sequences, around 17% of them appearing once. The CDR3 extends over 15 amino acids. V shed 3 bases and J 14 bases; nucleotides not matched to a gene: 14. The receptor was isolated from a human donor who was either an allogeneic HSCT recipient or a stem cell or donor lymphocyte infusion donor (not recorded which). It is not recorded whose cells these are; they may come from a transplant donor. The genes are TRBV12-3 or TRBV12-4 and TRBJ2-3; TRBD2 matches at 10 bases. The source material was blood, either unsorted or a sorted T cell fraction (not recorded which). CDR3 sequence: CASSFIQRGGALPYF. CDR3 nucleotides: TGTGCCAGCAGTTTTATCCAGCGGGGGGGGGCTTTGCCGTATTTT.